This TCR beta chain appears in the sequencing data of a study of patients and donors after allogeneic stem cell transplantation. This clonotype was recorded at least ten times. TCRdb re-derived calls from the RT-PCR reads in MiXCR, one entry per CDR3 protein. The profile shows about a million distinct CDR3 sequences, more than 15% of them singletons. The J segment lost 6 bases and the V segment lost 4 bases, leaving 6 bases of the junction unmatched. Germline CDR1 SGHRS, CDR2 YFSETQ. CDR3 length: 15 residues. The sequence derives from a human donor who was either an allogeneic HSCT recipient or a stem cell or donor lymphocyte infusion donor (not recorded which). It is not recorded whose cells these are; they may come from a transplant donor. The rearrangement joins TRBV5-1 to TRBJ2-1; TRBD2 matches at 11 bases. Sequencing input: blood, either unsorted or a sorted T cell fraction (not recorded which). The DNA of the CDR3 is TGCGCCAGCAGCCATGGACTAGCGGGTTTCAATGAGCAGTTCTTC. This encodes CASSHGLAGFNEQFF.